This T cell receptor (beta chain) came from a study of vaccination and CD4 T cells after COVID-19. Background on the study: Six males and four females, two Hispanic, made up the convalescents. Sampling after COVID took place at a median of about 91 days (range 35 to 161) following diagnosis.

Sample treatment: roughly 10-day PBMC culture with coronavirus spike peptide pools or control peptides (ViraFEST assay). In the ViraFEST assay, peptide-pool expansion preceded TCR sequencing of expanded clonotypes. Germline V gives CDR1 MNHNS, CDR2 SASEGT. The CDR3 length is 12 residues. Trimming stripped 9 bases from V and 8 bases from J, with 16 bases between. In its sample, this clonotype was seen a few times. Its target is not known. The Oncomine TCR Beta short-read assay was applied to DNA of cultured CD4+ T cells. It was cultured CD4+ T cells from which genomic DNA was extracted. TCRdb re-analysed the PCR reads in MiXCR, keeping a single row per CDR3 protein. The data contain about 14,000 distinct CDR3 sequences, under 60% of them singletons.

The clonotype was recovered from a human donor who had recovered from COVID-19. The rearrangement links TRBV6-1 to TRBJ1-2; D might be TRBD1 (5 bases). The sample comprised CD4+ T cells from blood, cultured in vitro. The CDR3 coding sequence is TGTGCCAGTATCTTCCAGGGTAGCGGCTACACCTTC. Translation gives CASIFQGSGYTF.